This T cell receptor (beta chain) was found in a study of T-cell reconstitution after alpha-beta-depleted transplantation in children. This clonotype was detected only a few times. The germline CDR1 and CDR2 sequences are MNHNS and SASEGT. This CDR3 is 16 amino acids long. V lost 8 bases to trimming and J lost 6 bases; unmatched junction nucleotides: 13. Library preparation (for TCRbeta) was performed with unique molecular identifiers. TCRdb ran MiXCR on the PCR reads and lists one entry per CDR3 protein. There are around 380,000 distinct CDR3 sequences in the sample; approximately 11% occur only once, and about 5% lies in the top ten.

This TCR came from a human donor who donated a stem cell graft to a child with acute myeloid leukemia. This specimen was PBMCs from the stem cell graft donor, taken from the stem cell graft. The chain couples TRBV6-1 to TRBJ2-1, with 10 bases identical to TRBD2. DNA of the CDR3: TGTGCCAGCGCTGCTCAAGCGGGAGGGCTGGGCAATGAGCAGTTCTTC. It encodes CASAAQAGGLGNEQFF.